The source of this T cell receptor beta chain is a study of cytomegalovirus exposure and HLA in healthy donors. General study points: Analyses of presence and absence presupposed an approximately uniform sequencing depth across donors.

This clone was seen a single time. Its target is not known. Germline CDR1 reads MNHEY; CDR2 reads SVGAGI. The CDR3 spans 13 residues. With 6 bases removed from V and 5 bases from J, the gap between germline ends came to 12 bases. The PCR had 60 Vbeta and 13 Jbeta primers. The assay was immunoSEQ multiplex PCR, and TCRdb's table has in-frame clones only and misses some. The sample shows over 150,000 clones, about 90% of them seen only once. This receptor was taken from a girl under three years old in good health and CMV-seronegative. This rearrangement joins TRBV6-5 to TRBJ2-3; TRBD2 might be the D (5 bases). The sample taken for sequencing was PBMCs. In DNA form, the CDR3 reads TGTGCCAGCAGGCCTACTAGTGGAGATACGCAGTATTTT. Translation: CASRPTSGDTQYF.